This T cell receptor (beta chain) was captured in a study of CD8 T cells in Susac syndrome. CDR3 length equals 13 residues. V was trimmed by 5 bases and J by 4 bases, leaving 9 bases between them. The V gene's germline CDR1 is SEHNR and CDR2 FQNEAQ (reference sequence). Blood CD8+ and CD4+ T cells underwent high-throughput TCR beta sequencing. Negative isolation was applied to CD8+ and CD4+ T cells, and FACS enrichment was applied to TEMRA cells. Reverse transcription of about 0.5 to 1 ug RNA used random hexamers. TCRdb itself ran the immunoSEQ multiplex PCR reads through MiXCR, one entry per CDR3 protein. The sample carries about 290,000 distinct CDR3 sequences, 85% recorded once.

The chain has TRBV7-9 and TRBJ1-5; the D gene is possibly TRBD1 (5 bases). The sequence was obtained from a human donor with multiple sclerosis. The sample consisted of CD8+ T cells from PBMCs. The chain's CDR3 is CASSPPGNQPQHF. CDR3 in DNA: TGTGCCAGCAGCCCCCCAGGGAATCAGCCCCAGCATTTT.